This T cell receptor (beta chain) was retrieved from a study of identical twins. TCRdb redid the calling of the 5' RACE reads with MiXCR, one entry per CDR3 protein. This sample has approximately 410,000 distinct CDR3 sequences, with about a fifth found just once. The ends lost 5 bases at V and 1 base at J; junction bases unmatched: 3. The germline V gene has CDR1 MNHEY and CDR2 SMNVEV (reference sequence). CDR3 length: 14 amino acids. This clonotype was seen many times. No antigen is known for it. General study findings and limits: Models underestimated out-of-frame TCR alpha sharing in monozygotic twins. Insertions were fewer in abundant cord blood beta clonotypes, whereas memory repertoires showed none of this pattern.

No donor was unhealthy or non-Caucasian. The sequencing sample was made of naive T cells sorted from blood. V and J are TRBV27 and TRBJ1-2, with 8 nucleotides matching TRBD1. The sequence was collected from a man in his fifties in good health. For the CDR3, the DNA is TGTGCCAGCAGTCGGACAGGGCATAACTATGGCTACACCTTC. Its protein product is CASSRTGHNYGYTF.